The clone carrying this T cell receptor beta chain showed up just a few times. What it recognizes is unknown. V was clipped by 0 bases and J by 5 bases, with 15 bases between them. The germline V gene encodes CDR1 SGDLS and CDR2 YYNGEE. This CDR3 is built from 15 residues. The data were obtained in a study of cytomegalovirus exposure and HLA in healthy donors. Primers included in the PCR were 60 Vbeta and 13 Jbeta primers. Libraries were prepared by immunoSEQ multiplex PCR; TCRdb keeps only in-frame clonotypes and omits some of them. Here the sample spans roughly 160,000 clones, about 65% being singletons. Study results and caveats: When analyzed later, a missense DCLRE1C variant was found to be linked to TCR beta V- and J-gene trimming.

Sequencing input: PBMCs. The TCR comes from a girl aged 5 to 17 in good health and CMV-seronegative. The chain joins TRBV9 to TRBJ2-7; TRBD2 is a possible D gene (6 bases). CDR3 in amino acids: CASSVGHRGWNEQYF. Here the CDR3 DNA reads TGTGCCAGCAGCGTAGGGCACCGGGGGTGGAACGAGCAGTACTTC.